The 28 T cell receptor beta chains reported below all come from one sample, sequenced in a study of cytomegalovirus exposure and HLA in healthy donors. Sequenced by immunoSEQ multiplex PCR; TCRdb stores in-frame clones only, minus some. Here the sample spans approximately 260,000 clones, approximately 83% being singletons. The sequenced sample consisted of PBMCs. These receptors were taken from a woman under 30 in good health and CMV-seronegative.

V is TRBV13 and J is TRBJ2-1; no definite D call. V was shortened by 4 bases and J by 3 bases, with 4 bases between the two germline ends. This CDR3 spans 12 amino acids. Germline loops: CDR1 PRHDT, CDR2 FYEKMQ (reference sequence). The CDR3 DNA reads TGTGCCAGCAGCTCAGACTACAATGAGCAGTTCTTC. Translation gives CASSSDYNEQFF.

The chain recombines TRBV7-8 with TRBJ1-5, with D tentatively TRBD1 (6 bases). This CDR3 has 17 residues. The V and J ends lost 3 bases and 3 bases respectively, with 18 bases between them. In germline, CDR1 is SGHVS, CDR2 FQNEAQ. The CDR3 spells CASSFMPAGATNQPQHF. In DNA, the CDR3 is TGTGCCAGCAGCTTCATGCCCGCAGGGGCGACCAATCAGCCCCAGCATTTT.

The chain combines TRBV25-1 with TRBJ1-1; 8 bases are shared with TRBD1. V trimming: 6 bases; J trimming: 6 bases; junction bases outside the gene matches: 9. CDR1 and CDR2 (germline): MGHDK, SYGVNS. This CDR3 has 14 amino acids. CDR3 protein: CASRSGQAGAEAFF. The CDR3 DNA follows: TGTGCCAGCAGGTCGGGACAGGCGGGGGCTGAAGCTTTCTTT.

The chain uses TRBV6-6 and TRBJ1-2; D gene uncertain. Germline V lookup: CDR1 MNHNY, CDR2 SVGAGI (reference sequence). V was trimmed by 2 bases and J by 4 bases, leaving 5 bases between them. There are 12 residues in the CDR3. The CDR3 region has the DNA TGTGCCAGCAGTTACACAGCCTATGGCTACACCTTC. Its protein product is CASSYTAYGYTF.

The rearrangement joins TRBV18 to TRBJ2-5, with a weak D call TRBD2 (6 bases). The V gene lost 3 bases and the J gene lost 0 bases, with 11 bases spanning the gap. This CDR3 region has 15 residues. Per the germline V gene, CDR1 is KGHSH and CDR2 is LQKENI. This CDR3 is CASSPGDSYQETQYF. CDR3 DNA sequence: TGTGCCAGCTCACCGGGGGACTCGTACCAAGAGACCCAGTACTTC.

This clone was seen a single time. The V gene is TRBV5-4, the J gene TRBJ2-3; 13 nucleotides line up with TRBD2. The V segment lost 4 bases and the J segment 11 bases; nucleotides outside the gene matches: 7. This CDR3 spans 14 amino acids. Germline V gene data show CDR1 as SGHNT and CDR2 as YYREEE (reference sequence). This CDR3 is CASSTRTSGSVQYF. The DNA for the CDR3 is TGTGCCAGCAGCACTCGGACTAGCGGGAGTGTGCAGTATTTT.

The chain joins TRBV2 to TRBJ2-1; 8 nucleotides line up with TRBD2. The CDR3 length is 13 residues. V lost 8 bases to trimming and J lost 2 bases; unmatched junction nucleotides: 2. CDR1 and CDR2 (germline): SNHLY, FYNNEI. In nucleotides, the CDR3 is TGTGCCAGCGGACTAGCCGCCTACAATGAGCAGTTCTTC. This encodes CASGLAAYNEQFF.

The rearrangement links TRBV30 to TRBJ2-5; 7 positions match TRBD1. The J segment lost 5 bases and the V segment lost 2 bases, leaving 8 bases of the junction unmatched. The CDR3 totals 14 residues. Germline CDR1 reads GTSNPN; CDR2 reads SVGIG (reference sequence). Here the CDR3 reads CAWSLTTGHETQYF. The CDR3 DNA follows: TGTGCCTGGAGTTTGACGACAGGGCACGAGACCCAGTACTTC.

The V call is TRBV7-3, the J call TRBJ1-2; tentatively, D is TRBD1 (6 bases). The germline V gene has CDR1 SGHTA and CDR2 FQGTGA. Trimming stripped 5 bases from V and 7 bases from J, with 17 bases between. This CDR3 contains 14 residues. DNA of the CDR3: TGTGCCAGCAGCCCCGGGGACACCCCTGGTGGCTACACCTTC. It is translated as CASSPGDTPGGYTF.

The chain uses TRBV10-3 and TRBJ2-5; TRBD2 matches 12 bases. J lost 5 bases, V lost 10 bases, and 5 bases had no gene match. The CDR3 consists of 13 residues. Looked up from germline, CDR1 is ENHRY and CDR2 is SYGVKD. As DNA, the CDR3 is TGTGCCACCGGACTAGCGGGGCGGGAGACCCAGTACTTC. Protein: CATGLAGRETQYF.

The chain joins TRBV7-7 to TRBJ2-3; 7 bases agree with TRBD2. Germline values: CDR1 SSHAT, CDR2 FNYEAQ (reference sequence). The CDR3 consists of 15 residues. V lost 1 base and J lost 4; bases outside the gene matches: 5. The CDR3 region has the DNA TGTGCCAGCAGCTTAGGGGGAGGGTACCCAGATACGCAGTATTTT. This encodes CASSLGGGYPDTQYF.

The V and J genes are TRBV30 and TRBJ1-3; no clear D. Germline assignment: CDR1 GTSNPN and CDR2 SVGIG (reference sequence). Trimming took off 4 bases at V and 0 bases at J, with 16 bases between the two ends. The CDR3 spans 16 residues. The CDR3 region is CAWTRGRLSSGNTIYF. The CDR3 region has the DNA TGTGCCTGGACTCGCGGTCGGCTATCCTCTGGAAACACCATATATTTT.

The V gene is TRBV7-2, the J gene TRBJ2-5, with D maybe TRBD1 (5 bases). CDR3 length: 14 residues. Trimming shortened V by 1 base and J by 0 bases, and 6 bases separated the two germline ends. Germline CDR1 is SGHTA and CDR2 is FQGNSA. This CDR3 is CASSLGQYQETQYF. CDR3 nucleotides: TGTGCCAGCAGCTTAGGACAGTACCAAGAGACCCAGTACTTC.

The chain employs TRBV7-9 and TRBJ1-2; D ambiguous. Germline values: CDR1 SEHNR, CDR2 FQNEAQ (reference sequence). The CDR3 covers 15 residues. V was clipped by 2 bases and J by 5 bases, with 15 bases between them. The CDR3 sequence: CASSLLGDLSYGYTF. Here the CDR3 DNA reads TGTGCCAGCAGCTTATTGGGCGACCTATCATATGGCTACACCTTC.

This sequence joins TRBV30 and TRBJ2-7, with TRBD2 identical over 10 bases. The junction had 7 bases not matched to a gene; V was cut back by 2 bases and J by 3 bases. Germline CDR1 reads GTSNPN; CDR2 reads SVGIG (reference sequence). The CDR3 spans 15 residues. CDR3 amino acids: CAWSQAGGPLYEQYF. CDR3 bases: TGTGCCTGGAGTCAAGCGGGAGGGCCCCTCTACGAGCAGTACTTC. The full variable domain, completed using reference TRBV30 and TRBJ2-7, is SQTIHQWPATLVQPVGSPLSLECTVEGTSNPNLYWYRQAAGRGLQLLFYSVGIGQISSEVPQNLSASRPQDRQFILSSKKLLLSDSGFYLCAWSQAGGPLYEQYFGPGTRLTVT.

This sequence joins TRBV5-4 and TRBJ1-3; TRBD1 might be the D (5 bases). The CDR3 extends over 16 amino acids. Germline loops: CDR1 SGHNT, CDR2 YYREEE (reference sequence). The V gene lost 3 bases and the J gene lost 4 bases, with 17 bases spanning the gap. The CDR3 region has the DNA TGTGCCAGCAGCTCCCTTCAGGGTTTTCGAGGAAACACCATATATTTT. Its translation is CASSSLQGFRGNTIYF.

The V gene is TRBV4-1, the J gene TRBJ1-1; D is possibly TRBD1 (6 bases). Germline assignment: CDR1 MGHRA and CDR2 YSYEKL. With 1 base removed from V and 1 base from J, the gap between germline ends came to 10 bases. The CDR3 has 15 amino acids. The CDR3 coding sequence is TGCGCCAGCAGCCAAGTTTTGACAGGGAACACTGAAGCTTTCTTT. Amino acid sequence: CASSQVLTGNTEAFF.

The V gene is TRBV5-4, the J gene TRBJ2-7; no firm D call. The CDR3 consists of 14 residues. Trimming shortened V by 0 bases and J by 6 bases, and 13 bases separated the two germline ends. Germline CDR1 is SGHNT and CDR2 is YYREEE (reference sequence). For the CDR3, the DNA is TGTGCCAGCAGCTTGGTAAATTCGGGTTCCGAGCAGTACTTC. Encoded protein: CASSLVNSGSEQYF.

This clone turned up a few times. CDR3 DNA: TGTGCCAGCAGCCAGGGGCTGGACAACTATGGCTACACCTTC. As protein: CASSQGLDNYGYTF. The V call is TRBV7-3, the J call TRBJ1-2; perhaps TRBD1 as D (6 bases). Trimming took 5 bases from V and 2 from J, leaving 12 bases between them. The length of the CDR3 is 14 residues. Germline V gene lookup returns CDR1 SGHTA and CDR2 FQGTGA.

This rearrangement joins TRBV7-2 to TRBJ2-1; 8 positions agree with TRBD1. Germline assignment: CDR1 SGHTA and CDR2 FQGNSA. This CDR3 contains 15 residues. The trim removed 4 bases at V and 2 bases at J, leaving 4 bases unmatched. CDR3 in amino acids: CASSSGTGPYNEQFF. The CDR3 DNA reads as TGTGCCAGCAGCTCCGGGACAGGCCCCTACAATGAGCAGTTCTTC.

CDR3 residues: CAWTSGTDTQYF. The CDR3 DNA is TGTGCCTGGACTAGCGGGACAGATACGCAGTATTTT. The rearrangement links TRBV30 to TRBJ2-3; TRBD2 matches 8 bases. Germline lookup yields CDR1 GTSNPN and CDR2 SVGIG (reference sequence). CDR3 length: 12 amino acids. The junction had 0 bases not matched to a gene; V was cut back by 4 bases and J by 3 bases. The full variable domain, with the rest looked up from reference TRBV30 and TRBJ2-3, is SQTIHQWPATLVQPVGSPLSLECTVEGTSNPNLYWYRQAAGRGLQLLFYSVGIGQISSEVPQNLSASRPQDRQFILSSKKLLLSDSGFYLCAWTSGTDTQYFGPGTRLTVL.

V gene TRBV6-1 combines with J gene TRBJ2-2; the match to TRBD2 covers 8 bases. Germline V CDR1 and CDR2: MNHNS, SASEGT. The CDR3 runs 14 residues. The J segment lost 7 bases and the V segment lost 9 bases, leaving 10 bases of the junction unmatched. CDR3 nucleotides: TGTGCCAGTCTCGAGCGGGAGTTGGTCGGGGAGCTGTTTTTT. Translation: CASLERELVGELFF.

This chain uses TRBV7-6 with TRBJ2-3; the D gene is possibly TRBD2 (6 bases). The germline gives CDR1 SGHVS, CDR2 FNYEAQ. Between the trimmed V and J ends, which lost 1 base and 3 bases, there was a span of 11 bases. The CDR3 totals 15 residues. The CDR3 here is CASSLVGLATDTQYF. The DNA for the CDR3 is TGTGCCAGCAGCTTAGTAGGGCTAGCGACAGATACGCAGTATTTT.

V is TRBV9 and J is TRBJ2-7, with 7 bases fitting TRBD1. The CDR3 sequence is 14 residues long. V lost 0 bases to trimming and J lost 2 bases; unmatched junction nucleotides: 2. CDR1 SGDLS and CDR2 YYNGEE come from the germline V gene. Here the CDR3 reads CASSVGQGAYEQYF. The CDR3 nucleotides are TGTGCCAGCAGCGTAGGTCAGGGGGCCTACGAGCAGTACTTC.

V is TRBV5-1 and J is TRBJ2-7; 10 nucleotides agree with TRBD1. The germline CDR1 and CDR2 sequences are SGHRS and YFSETQ. The CDR3 has 14 residues. Unmatched junction bases numbered 2, after V lost 3 bases and J lost 2 bases. In DNA form, the CDR3 reads TGCGCCAGCAGCTGGGACAGGGGTGCCTACGAGCAGTACTTC. This codes for CASSWDRGAYEQYF.

The chain joins TRBV27 to TRBJ2-1; 9 nucleotides agree with TRBD1. Per germline, CDR1 MNHEY and CDR2 SMNVEV (reference sequence). The V gene end was trimmed by 6 bases and the J gene end by 10 bases; junction bases not matched to a gene: 13. The CDR3 spans 15 residues. CDR3 nucleotide sequence: TGTGCCAGCAGCCCCACCAGGACAGGGGCCATGGAGCAGTTCTTC. This encodes CASSPTRTGAMEQFF.

The chain uses TRBV7-6 and TRBJ2-1, with a possible D match to TRBD1 (6 bases). This CDR3 comprises 14 residues. Germline assignment: CDR1 SGHVS and CDR2 FNYEAQ. The ends were cut back, 2 bases at V and 7 bases at J, with 12 bases in the middle. The CDR3 DNA is TGTGCCAGCAGCTTAAGAACAGGGATAAATGAGCAGTTCTTC. Amino acids: CASSLRTGINEQFF.

J is TRBJ2-7 and V is TRBV11-3, with unresolved D. The CDR3 runs to 12 residues. Germline assignment: CDR1 SGHNT and CDR2 YENEEA. Trimming shortened V by 5 bases and J by 2 bases, and 7 bases separated the two germline ends. The CDR3: CASSPAAYEQYF. In DNA, the CDR3 is TGTGCCAGCAGCCCCGCGGCCTACGAGCAGTACTTC.